These 14 T cell receptor beta chains originate from one sample sequenced in a study of T cell repertoires in cytomegalovirus infection. TCRdb reanalysed the reads using MiXCR and keeps one entry per CDR3 protein. The sample yields fewer than 300,000 distinct CDR3 sequences, roughly 23% seen once. The source material was PBMCs. These TCRs come from a human donor in good health (CMV status not recorded). Some clones in this sample may be carry-over from other donors' samples.

The chain carries TRBV11-2 and TRBJ2-1, with 8 positions matching TRBD2. The CDR3 totals 16 residues. CDR1 and CDR2 from the germline V gene are SGHAT and FQNNGV. V lost 3 bases, J lost 4 bases, and 8 bases stayed unmatched. CDR3 DNA: TGTGCCAGCAGCTTCCCTGCTAGCGGGTCGTACAATGAGCAGTTCTTC. Amino acid sequence: CASSFPASGSYNEQFF.

The chain uses TRBV28 and TRBJ1-2, with D possibly being TRBD1 (6 bases). CDR1 is MDHEN and CDR2 is SYDVKM in the germline V gene. This CDR3 has 13 amino acids. Trimming left V 3 bases short and J 8 bases short, with 13 bases between. The CDR3 DNA is TGTGCCAGCAGTTTTTTGGGGGCGCGGGGCTACACCTTC. This encodes CASSFLGARGYTF.

This clonotype was detected many times. The V and J genes are TRBV7-2 and TRBJ2-4, with D unresolved. V gave up 2 bases and J gave up 5 bases, with 4 bases separating them. Germline V gives CDR1 SGHTA, CDR2 FQGNSA. The length of the CDR3 is 12 residues. The CDR3 DNA reads TGTGCCAGCAGCTTAACCCAAAACATTCAGTACTTC. This sequence encodes CASSLTQNIQYF.

This clonotype has just a few counts. J is TRBJ2-3 and V is TRBV6-1; D gene unclear. From germline, CDR1 is MNHNS and CDR2 SASEGT. This CDR3 contains 14 residues. The ends were cut back, 1 base at V and 2 bases at J, with 7 bases in the middle. Here the CDR3 DNA reads TGTGCCAGCAGTGAAGACGACATCACAGATACGCAGTATTTT. Amino acid sequence: CASSEDDITDTQYF.

The rearrangement joins TRBV7-2 to TRBJ2-3; 7 bases agree with TRBD1. There are 15 residues in the CDR3. Germline V gives CDR1 SGHTA, CDR2 FQGNSA. V trimming: 5 bases; J trimming: 3 bases; junction bases outside the gene matches: 8. The DNA for the CDR3 is TGTGCCAGCAGCGCTGAGGGGGCTGGGACAGATACGCAGTATTTT. This codes for CASSAEGAGTDTQYF.

This clonotype was found once. The J gene is TRBJ1-5, the V gene TRBV29-1; TRBD1 matches 7 bases. The CDR3 runs 12 residues. V shed 0 bases and J 13 bases; nucleotides not matched to a gene: 6. Germline CDR1 and CDR2: SQVTM and ANQGSEA. The CDR3 loop is CSVEDARQGQHF. The CDR3 DNA sequence: TGCAGCGTTGAAGATGCCCGACAGGGTCAGCATTTT.

This chain links TRBV28 with TRBJ1-1; no clear D. This CDR3 region has 15 residues. The germline CDR1 and CDR2 sequences are MDHEN and SYDVKM. Trimming left V 2 bases short and J 1 base short, with 11 bases between. CDR3 residues: CASSLMGPGNTEAFF. The CDR3 DNA follows: TGTGCCAGCAGTTTAATGGGCCCAGGGAACACTGAAGCTTTCTTT.

The chain recombines TRBV12-3 or TRBV12-4 with TRBJ1-2; 9 positions match TRBD1. The junction had 5 bases not matched to a gene; V was cut back by 6 bases and J by 6 bases. This CDR3 region has 13 residues. The CDR3 sequence is CASSRGTGHGYTF. DNA for the CDR3: TGTGCCAGCAGCCGCGGGACAGGGCATGGCTACACCTTC.

V is TRBV9 and J is TRBJ1-5; D uncertain. CDR1 SGDLS and CDR2 YYNGEE come from the germline V gene. This CDR3 has 15 residues. Between the trimmed V and J ends, which lost 4 bases and 7 bases, there was a span of 18 bases. CDR3 sequence reads: CASSFSSGVEQPQHF. CDR3 in DNA: TGTGCCAGCAGCTTTTCTTCTGGGGTCGAACAGCCCCAGCATTTT.

This clonotype was seen a few times. The chain carries TRBV20-1 and TRBJ2-3, with D uncertain. V lost 4 bases and J lost 0, with 11 bases in between. This CDR3 spans 14 amino acids. The germline gives CDR1 DFQATT, CDR2 SNEGSKA (reference sequence). The CDR3 reads CSAIVSHSTDTQYF. CDR3 DNA sequence: TGCAGTGCTATAGTCAGCCATAGCACAGATACGCAGTATTTT.

This clonotype has a handful of counts. The chain carries TRBV7-3 and TRBJ1-3; 8 positions agree with TRBD1. Germline V lookup: CDR1 SGHTA, CDR2 FQGTGA. The V and J ends lost 5 bases and 4 bases, in that order; junction bases with no gene match: 4. The CDR3 contains 14 residues. The CDR3 reads CASSPTGDGNTIYF. The CDR3 DNA reads TGTGCCAGCAGCCCGACAGGGGACGGAAACACCATATATTTT.

The chain couples TRBV11-3 to TRBJ2-2; D might be TRBD1 (5 bases). Trimming took 1 base from V and 4 from J, leaving 10 bases between them. The CDR3 consists of 15 residues. Germline V gene lookup returns CDR1 SGHNT and CDR2 YENEEA. The CDR3 reads CASSLGAGPTGELFF. In DNA form, the CDR3 reads TGTGCCAGCAGCTTAGGGGCAGGGCCCACCGGGGAGCTGTTTTTT.

The V and J genes are TRBV11-2 and TRBJ2-7, with no clear D. Trimming shortened V by 6 bases and J by 2 bases, and 8 bases separated the two germline ends. CDR1 is SGHAT and CDR2 is FQNNGV in the germline V gene. The length of the CDR3 is 12 residues. CDR3 in amino acids: CASSYATYEQYF. The CDR3 coding sequence is TGTGCCAGCAGTTACGCAACCTACGAGCAGTACTTC.

This clonotype was recorded at least ten times. This chain joins TRBV7-2 and TRBJ2-7, with a possible D match to TRBD1 (5 bases). Between the trimmed V and J ends, which lost 4 bases and 2 bases, there was a span of 12 bases. Germline CDR1 reads SGHTA; CDR2 reads FQGNSA. This CDR3 contains 14 residues. This CDR3 is CASSWMTEAYEQYF. The CDR3 region has the DNA TGTGCCAGCAGCTGGATGACAGAGGCCTACGAGCAGTACTTC.